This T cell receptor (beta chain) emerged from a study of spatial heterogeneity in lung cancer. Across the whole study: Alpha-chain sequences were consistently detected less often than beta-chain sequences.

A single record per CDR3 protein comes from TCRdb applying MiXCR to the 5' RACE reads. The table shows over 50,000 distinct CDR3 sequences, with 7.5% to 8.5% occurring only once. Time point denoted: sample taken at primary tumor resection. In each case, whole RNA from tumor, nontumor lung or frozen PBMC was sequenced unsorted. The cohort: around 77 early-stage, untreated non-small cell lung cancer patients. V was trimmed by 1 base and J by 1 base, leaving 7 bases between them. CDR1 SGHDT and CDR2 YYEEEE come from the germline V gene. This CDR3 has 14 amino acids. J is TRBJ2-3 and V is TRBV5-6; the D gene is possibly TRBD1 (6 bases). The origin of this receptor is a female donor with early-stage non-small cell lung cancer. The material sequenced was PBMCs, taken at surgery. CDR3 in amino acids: CASSLPGGTDTQYF. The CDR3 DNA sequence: TGTGCCAGCAGCTTGCCAGGGGGCACAGATACGCAGTATTTT.